The TCR beta chain described here comes from a study of cytomegalovirus exposure and HLA in healthy donors. Per the germline V gene, CDR1 is LNHDA and CDR2 is SQIVND (reference sequence). CDR3 length: 15 residues. J gave up 0 bases and V 3 bases, and 1 base lay outside the gene matches. As concerns this clone: Other DNA sequences in this specimen translate into the identical CDR3.

Primers: 60 Vbeta forward and 13 Jbeta reverse. Generated by immunoSEQ multiplex PCR, the TCRdb table keeps only in-frame clones and is missing some. The sample includes 150,000 to 200,000 clones, 65% to 70% seen only once; the top ten take around 4%. The sequencing sample was made of PBMCs. This receptor was obtained from a woman aged 18-29 years in good health and CMV-seropositive. The rearrangement joins TRBV19 to TRBJ2-1; 8 bases align to TRBD2. CDR3 sequence (DNA): TGTGCCAGTAGTATCAGCGGGAGCTCCTACAATGAGCAGTTCTTC. The encoded protein is CASSISGSSYNEQFF.